One sample yielded the 10 T cell receptor beta chains listed below, sequenced in a study of blood T cell repertoires in COVID-19. Sequencing used immunoSEQ multiplex PCR; TCRdb keeps in-frame clones, though not all of them. This table has hundreds of thousands of clones, 70% to 90% appearing once. The sequenced sample was peripheral blood. These receptors were taken from a man older than 75 with acute or convalescent COVID-19.

J is TRBJ1-2 and V is TRBV19, with D possibly TRBD1 on 6 matching bases. V lost 4 bases and J lost 3, with 6 bases in between. The length of the CDR3 is 12 residues. Germline assignment: CDR1 LNHDA and CDR2 SQIVND (reference sequence). CDR3 residues: CASSTGDYGYTF. CDR3 in DNA: TGTGCCAGTAGTACAGGGGACTATGGCTACACCTTC. Supplemented by reference TRBV19 and TRBJ1-2, the full variable domain reads DGGITQSPKYLFRKEGQNVTLSCEQNLNHDAMYWYRQDPGQGLRLIYYSQIVNDFQKGDIAEGYSVSREKKESFPLTVTSAQKNPTAFYLCASSTGDYGYTFGSGTRLTVV.

J is TRBJ2-1 and V is TRBV5-1; weak D call: TRBD2 (6 bases). This CDR3 is built from 14 residues. The germline gives CDR1 SGHRS, CDR2 YFSETQ. V was trimmed by 7 bases and J by 4 bases, leaving 15 bases between them. CDR3 sequence: CASHGGGGYNEQFF. CDR3 coding DNA: TGCGCCAGCCACGGGGGAGGTGGGTACAATGAGCAGTTCTTC.

This chain links TRBV9 with TRBJ2-1; D is perhaps TRBD1 (5 bases). The CDR3 has 16 residues. V dropped 0 bases and J dropped 3 bases, with 13 bases sitting between them. The V gene's germline CDR1 is SGDLS and CDR2 YYNGEE. Here the CDR3 DNA reads TGTGCCAGCAGCGTAGTAATAGGGGTGGGCTACAATGAGCAGTTCTTC. Amino acids: CASSVVIGVGYNEQFF.

On this clone itself: Other DNA sequences in this sample translate to the same CDR3. The chain is built from TRBV27 and TRBJ1-6; 7 nucleotides align to TRBD1. V was clipped by 6 bases and J by 4 bases; unmatched bases: 6. Germline CDR1 MNHEY, CDR2 SMNVEV (reference sequence). The CDR3 spans 15 residues. This chain's CDR3 is CASSPRQGYNSPLHF. The CDR3 DNA follows: TGTGCCAGCAGCCCCAGACAGGGTTATAATTCACCCCTCCACTTT.

The chain combines TRBV18 with TRBJ2-7, with TRBD1 as a possible D gene (7 bases). Germline V gene lookup returns CDR1 KGHSH and CDR2 LQKENI. V gave up 1 base and J gave up 1 base, with 14 bases separating them. The CDR3 totals 16 residues. CDR3 DNA sequence: TGTGCCAGCTCACCACGGCAGGGGGGAGTTTCCTACGAGCAGTACTTC. Its translation is CASSPRQGGVSYEQYF.

The V gene is TRBV9, the J gene TRBJ2-3; D gene unclear. This CDR3 contains 15 residues. V was shortened by 4 bases and J by 2 bases, with 14 bases between the two germline ends. Germline V gives CDR1 SGDLS, CDR2 YYNGEE. The CDR3 bases are TGTGCCAGCAGCCGCCTAGATTCCACCACAGATACGCAGTATTTT. Translated, it gives CASSRLDSTTDTQYF.

This chain links TRBV12-3 or TRBV12-4 with TRBJ1-2; 11 bases match TRBD1. This CDR3 has 13 amino acids. V trimming: 6 bases; J trimming: 8 bases; junction bases outside the gene matches: 5. The CDR3 is CASRRTGGEGYTF. The CDR3 region has the DNA TGTGCCAGCAGACGGACAGGGGGCGAGGGCTACACCTTC.

The chain uses TRBV10-3 and TRBJ2-7; 10 bases are a match to TRBD2. The CDR3 loop spans 13 amino acids. Germline V gene data show CDR1 as ENHRY and CDR2 as SYGVKD. Trimming removed 10 bases from V and 3 bases from J; junction bases left unmatched: 6. The CDR3: CATLAGENYEQYF. CDR3 DNA: TGTGCCACCCTAGCGGGGGAGAACTACGAGCAGTACTTC.

The genes are TRBV9 and TRBJ2-7; TRBD1 matches 10 bases. CDR1 is SGDLS, CDR2 YYNGEE, per germline. Trimming cost V 4 bases and J 3 bases; bases outside gene matches: 10. This CDR3 region has 16 residues. The CDR3 spells CASSPRLTGGFYEQYF. The DNA for the CDR3 is TGTGCCAGCAGCCCCCGTTTGACAGGGGGCTTCTACGAGCAGTACTTC.

The chain has TRBV19 and TRBJ2-7; weak D call: TRBD1 (6 bases). Germline CDR1 LNHDA, CDR2 SQIVND (reference sequence). The V gene lost 5 bases and the J gene lost 5 bases, with 16 bases spanning the gap. The CDR3 is 14 residues long. The CDR3: CASSPGDRPHEQYF. The CDR3 DNA follows: TGTGCCAGTAGTCCAGGGGACCGCCCCCACGAGCAGTACTTC.